This T cell receptor beta chain derives from a study of T cell clones after liver transplantation. About the study: Tolerant meant at least one year fully off immunosuppression without liver enzymes above twice normal. Timepoints were pre-transplant, pre-withdrawal, and after withdrawal was completed or failed.

Trimming pared 0 bases from V and 1 base from J, leaving 14 bases between. Per the germline V gene, CDR1 is SGHNT and CDR2 is YYREEE (reference sequence). This CDR3 is 17 amino acids long. Sequencing was performed with immunoSEQ multiplex PCR; in TCRdb, only in-frame clones are kept and a portion is missing. The sample includes more than 95,000 clones, about 81% of them seen just once. The rearrangement uses TRBV5-4 and TRBJ1-3; possible D gene TRBD1, 6 bases. This specimen was CD4+ T cells from blood, taken before liver transplant. The origin of this receptor is a human donor who received a liver transplant. CDR3 coding DNA: TGTGCCAGCAGCTTGGGTCTCGGGGGGCTTTCTGGAAACACCATATATTTT. It translates to CASSLGLGGLSGNTIYF.